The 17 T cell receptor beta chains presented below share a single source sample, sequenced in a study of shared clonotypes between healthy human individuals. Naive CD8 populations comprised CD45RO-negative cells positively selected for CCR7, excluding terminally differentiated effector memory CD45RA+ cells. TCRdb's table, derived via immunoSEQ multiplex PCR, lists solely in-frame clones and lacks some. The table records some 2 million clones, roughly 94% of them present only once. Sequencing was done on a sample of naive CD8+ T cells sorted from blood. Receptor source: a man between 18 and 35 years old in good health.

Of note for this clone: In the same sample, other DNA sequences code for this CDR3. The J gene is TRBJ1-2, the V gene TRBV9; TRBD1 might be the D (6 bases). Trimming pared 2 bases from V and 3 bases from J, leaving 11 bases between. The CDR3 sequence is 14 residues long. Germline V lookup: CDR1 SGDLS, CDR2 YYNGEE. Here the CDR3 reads CASSVGRGDYGYTF. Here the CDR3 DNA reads TGTGCCAGCAGCGTCGGGAGGGGGGACTATGGCTACACCTTC.

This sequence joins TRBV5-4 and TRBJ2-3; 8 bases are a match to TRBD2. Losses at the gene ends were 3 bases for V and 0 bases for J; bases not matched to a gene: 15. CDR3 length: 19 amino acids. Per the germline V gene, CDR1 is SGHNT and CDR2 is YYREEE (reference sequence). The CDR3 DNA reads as TGTGCCAGCAGCTCCAACTCGTACCTTAGCGGGGCTAGCACAGATACGCAGTATTTT. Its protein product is CASSSNSYLSGASTDTQYF.

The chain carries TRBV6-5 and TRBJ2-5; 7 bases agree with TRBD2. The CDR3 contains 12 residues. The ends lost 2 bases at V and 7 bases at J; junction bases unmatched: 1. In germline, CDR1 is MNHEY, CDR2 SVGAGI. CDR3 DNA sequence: TGTGCCAGCAGTTACGGGGAGGGGACCCAGTACTTC. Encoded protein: CASSYGEGTQYF.

This chain's CDR3 is CASSLGDSYTGELFF. The CDR3 DNA reads TGTGCCAGCAGCTTGGGGGACTCTTACACCGGGGAGCTGTTTTTT. The chain recombines TRBV5-6 with TRBJ2-2, with D possibly TRBD2 on 6 matching bases. Germline CDR1 and CDR2: SGHDT and YYEEEE. The CDR3 is 15 residues long. With 0 bases removed from V and 3 bases from J, the gap between germline ends came to 9 bases.

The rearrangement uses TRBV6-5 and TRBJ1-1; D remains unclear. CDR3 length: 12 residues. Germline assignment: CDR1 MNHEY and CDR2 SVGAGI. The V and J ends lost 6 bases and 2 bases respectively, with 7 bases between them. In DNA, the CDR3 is TGTGCCAGCAGGCACACCAACACTGAAGCTTTCTTT. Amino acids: CASRHTNTEAFF.

CDR3 nucleotide sequence: TGTGCCAGCAGCGCCCGGGACAGAAATACAGATACGCAGTATTTT. Protein: CASSARDRNTDTQYF. The chain carries TRBV13 and TRBJ2-3, with 7 bases that match TRBD1. V was pared by 5 bases and J by 3 bases, with 8 bases of the junction left unmatched. This CDR3 has 15 residues. The germline gives CDR1 PRHDT, CDR2 FYEKMQ (reference sequence). The full variable domain, rest sourced from reference TRBV13 and TRBJ2-3, is AAGVIQSPRHLIKEKRETATLKCYPIPRHDTVYWYQQGPGQDPQFLISFYEKMQSDKGSIPDRFSAQQFSDYHSELNMSSLELGDSALYFCASSARDRNTDTQYFGPGTRLTVL.

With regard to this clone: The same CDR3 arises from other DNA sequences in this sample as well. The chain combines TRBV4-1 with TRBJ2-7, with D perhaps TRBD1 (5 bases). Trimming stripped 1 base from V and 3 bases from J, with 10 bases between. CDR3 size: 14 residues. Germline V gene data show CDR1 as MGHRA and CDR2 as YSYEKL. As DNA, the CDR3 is TGCGCCAGCAGCCAAGTAGTAGGGGTCTACGAGCAGTACTTC. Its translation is CASSQVVGVYEQYF.

This CDR3 reads CSVLINYEQYF. CDR3 DNA: TGCAGCGTTTTGATCAACTACGAGCAGTACTTC. The chain has TRBV29-1 and TRBJ2-7, with D hard to call. V lost 5 bases and J 3 bases, leaving 8 bases between the germline ends. In germline, CDR1 is SQVTM, CDR2 ANQGSEA. The CDR3 totals 11 residues.

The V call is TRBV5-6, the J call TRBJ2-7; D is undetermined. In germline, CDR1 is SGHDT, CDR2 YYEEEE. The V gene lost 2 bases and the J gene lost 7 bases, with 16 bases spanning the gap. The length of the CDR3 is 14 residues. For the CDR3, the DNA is TGTGCCAGCAGCTTAGGTCTATCACCCCGGGAGCAGTACTTC. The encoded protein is CASSLGLSPREQYF.

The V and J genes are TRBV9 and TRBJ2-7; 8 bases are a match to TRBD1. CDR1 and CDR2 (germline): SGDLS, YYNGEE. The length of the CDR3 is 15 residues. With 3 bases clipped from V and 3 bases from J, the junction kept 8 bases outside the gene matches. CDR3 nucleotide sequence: TGTGCCAGCAGCGCCGATGACAGGGGAGTCTACGAGCAGTACTTC. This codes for CASSADDRGVYEQYF.

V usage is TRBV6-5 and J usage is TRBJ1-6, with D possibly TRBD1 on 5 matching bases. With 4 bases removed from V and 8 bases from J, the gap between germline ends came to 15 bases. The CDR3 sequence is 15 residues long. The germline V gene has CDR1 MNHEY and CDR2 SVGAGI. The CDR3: CASSFGEGADSPLHF. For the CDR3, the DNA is TGTGCCAGCAGTTTCGGAGAAGGGGCTGATTCACCCCTCCACTTT.

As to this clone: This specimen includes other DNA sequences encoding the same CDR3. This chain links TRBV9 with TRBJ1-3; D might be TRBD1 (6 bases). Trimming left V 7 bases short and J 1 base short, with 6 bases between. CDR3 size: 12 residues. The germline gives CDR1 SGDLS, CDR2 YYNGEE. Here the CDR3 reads CASGTSGNTIYF. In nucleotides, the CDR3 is TGTGCCAGCGGGACATCTGGAAACACCATATATTTT.

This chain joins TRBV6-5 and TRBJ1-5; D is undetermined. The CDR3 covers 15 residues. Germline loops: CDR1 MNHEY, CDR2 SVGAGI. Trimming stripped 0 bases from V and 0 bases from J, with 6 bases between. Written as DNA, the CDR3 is TGTGCCAGCAGTTACTCATCGTATAGCAATCAGCCCCAGCATTTT. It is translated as CASSYSSYSNQPQHF.

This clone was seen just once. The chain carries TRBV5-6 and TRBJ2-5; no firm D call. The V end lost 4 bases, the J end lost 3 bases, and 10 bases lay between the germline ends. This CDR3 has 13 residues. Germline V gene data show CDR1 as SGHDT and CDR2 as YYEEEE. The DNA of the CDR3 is TGTGCCAGCAGCCCAGCAAATGAAGAGACCCAGTACTTC. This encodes CASSPANEETQYF.

CDR3 bases: TGTGCCAGCAGTTCCCTAAACAGGGGAGGCAATCAGCCCCAGCATTTT. This codes for CASSSLNRGGNQPQHF. The chain has TRBV27 and TRBJ1-5; 7 bases align to TRBD1. Trimming removed 4 bases from V and 2 bases from J; junction bases left unmatched: 8. Germline loops: CDR1 MNHEY, CDR2 SMNVEV (reference sequence). The CDR3 has 16 residues.

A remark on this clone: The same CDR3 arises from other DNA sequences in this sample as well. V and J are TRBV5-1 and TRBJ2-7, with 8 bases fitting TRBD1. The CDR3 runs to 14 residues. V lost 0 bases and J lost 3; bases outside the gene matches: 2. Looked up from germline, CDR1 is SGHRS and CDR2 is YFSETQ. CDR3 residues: CASSLEGQGYEQYF. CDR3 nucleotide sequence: TGCGCCAGCAGCTTGGAAGGACAGGGCTACGAGCAGTACTTC.

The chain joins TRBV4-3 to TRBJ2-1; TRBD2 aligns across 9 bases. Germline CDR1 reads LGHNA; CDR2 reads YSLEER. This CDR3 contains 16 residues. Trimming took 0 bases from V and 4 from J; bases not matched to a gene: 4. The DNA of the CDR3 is TGCGCCAGCAGCCAAGATGGGACTAGCAATTACAATGAGCAGTTCTTC. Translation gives CASSQDGTSNYNEQFF.